This paragraph covers one T cell receptor (beta chain) sequence. Original processing methods: How many nucleated cells were present was estimated from reference gene primer amplification. The assay was immunoSEQ multiplex PCR, and TCRdb's table has in-frame clones only and misses some. V and J calls and clone size are copied from that table; D and trimming were computed from the DNA. Of some 250,000 clones in the sample, around 90% are singletons; the top ten hold around 0.67%. This sample is drawn from a study of blood T cell repertoires in COVID-19. Sequencing was performed on peripheral blood. This sequence originates from a human donor in a cohort sampled during active COVID-19.

The CDR3 loop is CASSKGQGGRFEQYF. The CDR3, as DNA: TGTGCCAGTAGTAAAGGACAGGGGGGCAGGTTCGAGCAGTACTTC. V is TRBV19 and J is TRBJ2-7; 10 nucleotides line up with TRBD1. This CDR3 has 15 residues. Germline-derived CDR1 and CDR2 are LNHDA and SQIVND (reference sequence). The V segment lost 4 bases and the J segment 6 bases; nucleotides outside the gene matches: 9. Combining the CDR3 with reference TRBV19 and TRBJ2-7 gives the whole variable domain DGGITQSPKYLFRKEGQNVTLSCEQNLNHDAMYWYRQDPGQGLRLIYYSQIVNDFQKGDIAEGYSVSREKKESFPLTVTSAQKNPTAFYLCASSKGQGGRFEQYFGPGTRLTVT.